This TCR beta chain was documented in a study of cytomegalovirus exposure and HLA in healthy donors (dated by TCRdb to the late 2010s). Some background on the complete study: A later analysis indicated that the 120 or so validation repertoires were generated on the platform also employed for the approximately 670 repertoires of the first cohort. To predict cytomegalovirus infection status, the study combined high-throughput TCR immunosequencing, statistical association of individual TCRs with disease status, and machine learning. The aim of the study was to test whether cataloging public T cell receptors could identify signatures of past pathogen exposure. A separate validation cohort of 90 to 150 different subjects was used in addition to the 666-subject first cohort. What the work shows at the level of the full study, not this receptor alone: According to the authors, the approach could potentially be generalized to other disease states and immunological phenotypes. All 130 or so repertoires were used to score co-occurrence in the validation cohort in a later analysis, because that analysis had no HLA typing for the cohort. In a later analysis, TCRs clustered in the first cohort were found to also tend to co-occur in the roughly 120 validation repertoires, with about 93% of cluster scores above 0. The classifier was reported to diagnose cytomegalovirus status with high specificity and sensitivity in both the original and validation cohorts. Most TCR sequences were observed very rarely across donors, whereas some public TCRs were present in many individuals. The study listed 150 to 200 TCR beta chains as associated with cytomegalovirus. In vitro tests confirmed that a few of the cytomegalovirus-associated TCR beta chains recognize cytomegalovirus antigens.

The donors were included in the validation cohort of some 110 subjects, a group kept apart from the roughly 670-subject first cohort. Libraries were made using the immunoSEQ multiplex PCR assay. As for the original processing: To diagnose cytomegalovirus status from the catalog of TCR beta chain sequences, a statistical classification framework was built. This immuneACCESS table, as held by TCRdb, lists in-frame sequences with V and J called but not all clones. Of the missing ones, under half trace to an unresolved V gene in checked studies; the others have no known cause. The D gene and trimming were derived from the DNA, and the V and J assignments and clone size from that table. The sample table records 100,000 to 150,000 clones; approximately 92% of these occur just once. In total, the top ten clones hold 1.1% of the sample. A remark on this clone: Its binding antigen is unknown. Within one base of it there is no much larger clone, and no base qualities were kept.

At the junction V is shortened by 3 bases and J by 2 bases, with 15 bases in between. Sequences SGHRS (CDR1) and YFSETQ (CDR2) are obtained from the germline V gene. The CDR3 runs 17 residues from the cysteine to the phenylalanine. Here the CDR3 DNA is all that survives: 51 bases in frame from base 1. The clonotype was recovered from a woman under 30 in good health and CMV-seronegative. The chain is encoded by TRBV5-1 joined to TRBJ2-6; the D gene remains uncertain. The sample comprised PBMCs. The nucleotide sequence is TGCGCCAGCAGCTACGGCAATCCAAGCGCTGGGGCCAACGTCCTGACTTTC. This encodes CASSYGNPSAGANVLTF.